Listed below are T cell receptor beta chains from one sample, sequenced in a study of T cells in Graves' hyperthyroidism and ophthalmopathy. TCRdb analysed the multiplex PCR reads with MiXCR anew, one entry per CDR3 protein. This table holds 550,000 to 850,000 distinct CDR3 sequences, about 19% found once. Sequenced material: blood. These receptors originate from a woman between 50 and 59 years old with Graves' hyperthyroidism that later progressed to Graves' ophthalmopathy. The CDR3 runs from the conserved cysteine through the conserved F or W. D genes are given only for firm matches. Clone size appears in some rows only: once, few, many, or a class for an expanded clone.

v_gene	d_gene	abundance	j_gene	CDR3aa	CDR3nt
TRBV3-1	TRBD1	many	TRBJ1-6	CASSYQGAKVSPLHF	TGTGCCAGCAGCTATCAGGGGGCGAAGGTTTCACCCCTCCACTTT
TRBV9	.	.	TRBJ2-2	CASSVVQSGELFF	TGTGCCAGCAGCGTAGTACAGAGCGGGGAGCTGTTTTTT
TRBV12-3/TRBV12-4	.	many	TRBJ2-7	CASSSVGSSYEQYF	TGTGCCAGCAGTTCGGTGGGAAGCTCCTACGAGCAGTACTTC
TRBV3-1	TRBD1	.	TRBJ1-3	CASSHGTARGIYF	TGTGCCAGCAGCCATGGGACAGCGAGGGGCATATATTTT
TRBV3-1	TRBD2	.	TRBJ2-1	CASSQLSGGPNEQFF	TGTGCCAGCAGCCAATTGAGCGGGGGCCCCAATGAGCAGTTCTTC
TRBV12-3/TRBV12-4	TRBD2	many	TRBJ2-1	CASSLVRGGLDEQFF	TGTGCCAGCAGTTTAGTCCGGGGGGGCTTGGATGAGCAGTTCTTC
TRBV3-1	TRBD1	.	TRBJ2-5	CASSLTQGNQETQYF	TGTGCCAGCAGCCTTACACAGGGGAACCAAGAGACCCAGTACTTC
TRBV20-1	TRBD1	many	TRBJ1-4	CSASRAGGREKLFF	TGCAGTGCTAGTAGGGCAGGGGGCCGTGAAAAACTGTTTTTT
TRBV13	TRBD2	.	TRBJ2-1	CASSLGLGLQLNEQFF	TGTGCCAGCAGCTTAGGGTTGGGACTACAACTCAATGAGCAGTTCTTC
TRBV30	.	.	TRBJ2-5	CAWLAQGYETQYF	TGTGCCTGGTTGGCACAGGGCTACGAGACCCAGTACTTC
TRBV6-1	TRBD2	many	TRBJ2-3	CASSEIAGGTDTQYF	TGTGCCAGCAGTGAGATAGCGGGAGGCACAGATACGCAGTATTTT
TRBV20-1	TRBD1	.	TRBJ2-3	CSAQTGTGVKDTQYF	TGCAGTGCTCAGACCGGTACAGGGGTGAAAGATACGCAGTATTTT
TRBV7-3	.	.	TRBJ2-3	CASSYFSSTDTQYF	TGTGCCAGCAGCTATTTTTCTAGCACAGATACGCAGTATTTT
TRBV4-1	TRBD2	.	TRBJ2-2	CASSQGSRGGALGTGELFF	TGCGCCAGCAGCCAAGGGTCCCGCGGGGGGGCCTTGGGCACCGGGGAGCTGTTTTTT
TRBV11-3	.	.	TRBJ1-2	CASSLGAYPVGGYTF	TGTGCCAGCAGCTTAGGGGCCTATCCGGTAGGTGGCTACACCTTC
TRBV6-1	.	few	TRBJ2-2	CASSKSGTTNTGELFF	TGTGCCAGCAGTAAATCCGGGACAACGAACACCGGGGAGCTGTTTTTT
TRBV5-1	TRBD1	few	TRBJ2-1	CASSYGMGQTNEQFF	TGCGCCAGCAGCTACGGGATGGGACAGACTAATGAGCAGTTCTTC
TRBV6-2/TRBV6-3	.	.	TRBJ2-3	CASSELTSTDTQYF	TGTGCCAGCAGTGAATTGACTAGCACAGATACGCAGTATTTT
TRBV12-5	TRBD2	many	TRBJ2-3	CASGLTAGGPPDTQYF	TGTGCTAGTGGTTTGACAGCGGGGGGGCCCCCAGATACGCAGTATTTT
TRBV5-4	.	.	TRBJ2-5	CASSGDRGTQYF	TGTGCCAGCAGCGGAGACCGGGGGACCCAGTACTTC
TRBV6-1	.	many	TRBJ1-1	CASSEYSVSTEAFF	TGTGCCAGCAGTGAATACAGTGTCTCCACTGAAGCTTTCTTT
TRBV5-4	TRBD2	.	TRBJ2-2	CASSTSGGEITGELFF	TGTGCCAGCAGCACTAGCGGGGGGGAGATTACCGGGGAGCTGTTTTTT
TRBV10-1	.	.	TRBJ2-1	CASSAGGISYNEQFF	TGCGCCAGCAGTGCGGGCGGAATCTCCTACAATGAGCAGTTCTTC
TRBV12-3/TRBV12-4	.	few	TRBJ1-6	CASSISGFGSYNSPLHF	TGTGCCAGCAGTATTTCAGGGTTCGGCTCCTATAATTCACCCCTCCACTTT
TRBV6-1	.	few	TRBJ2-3	CASSTDSSSTDTQYF	TGTGCCAGCAGCACGGACAGCTCTAGCACAGATACGCAGTATTTT
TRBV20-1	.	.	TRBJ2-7	CSARAGAYEQCF	TGCAGTGCTAGGGCCGGGGCCTACGAGCAGTGCTTC
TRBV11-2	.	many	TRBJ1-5	CASSLGKGSPLVNQPQHF	TGTGCCAGCAGCTTAGGGAAGGGGTCTCCCCTGGTGAATCAGCCCCAGCATTTT
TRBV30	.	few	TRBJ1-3	CAWGRNSGNTIYF	TGTGCCTGGGGACGGAACTCTGGAAACACCATATATTTT
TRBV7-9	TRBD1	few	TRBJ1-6	CASSLVQGVDSPLHF	TGTGCCAGCAGCTTAGTTCAGGGGGTGGACTCACCCCTCCACTTT
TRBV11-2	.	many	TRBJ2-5	CASSLGQGRRETQYF	TGTGCCAGCAGCTTAGGCCAGGGGAGGCGAGAGACCCAGTACTTC
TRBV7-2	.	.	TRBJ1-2	CASSRTESLLYGYTF	TGTGCCAGCAGTAGAACAGAGTCTCTACTCTATGGCTACACCTTC
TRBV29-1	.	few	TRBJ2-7	CSVFSAGGNSYEQYF	TGCAGCGTTTTTTCCGCCGGGGGAAACTCCTACGAGCAGTACTTC
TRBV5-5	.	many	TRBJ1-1	CASSSQGITEAFF	TGTGCCAGCAGCTCGCAGGGGATTACTGAAGCTTTCTTT
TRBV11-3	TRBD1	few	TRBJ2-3	CASSRVRGTGDTDTQYF	TGTGCCAGCAGCCGCGTTCGGGGCACAGGGGACACAGATACGCAGTATTTT
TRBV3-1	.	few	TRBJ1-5	CASSQEINQPQHF	TGTGCCAGCAGCCAAGAGATCAATCAGCCCCAGCATTTT
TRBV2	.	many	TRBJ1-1	CASKWGTEAFF	TGTGCCAGCAAGTGGGGAACTGAAGCTTTCTTT
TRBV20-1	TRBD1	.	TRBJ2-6	CSARETGGSGANVLTF	TGCAGTGCTAGAGAGACAGGGGGATCTGGGGCCAACGTCCTGACTTTC
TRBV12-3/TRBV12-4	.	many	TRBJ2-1	CASSLRERFGNEQFF	TGTGCCAGCAGTTTAAGGGAAAGGTTCGGCAATGAGCAGTTCTTC
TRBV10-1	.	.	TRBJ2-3	CASSETQGPDTQYF	TGCGCCAGCAGTGAAACCCAGGGGCCAGATACGCAGTATTTT
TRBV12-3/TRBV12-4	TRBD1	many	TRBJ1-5	CASSLGQANQPQHF	TGTGCCAGCAGCCTGGGACAGGCAAATCAGCCCCAGCATTTT
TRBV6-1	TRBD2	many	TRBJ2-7	CASRARASGGAYEQYF	TGTGCCAGCAGGGCCCGGGCTAGCGGGGGGGCCTACGAGCAGTACTTC
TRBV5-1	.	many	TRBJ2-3	CASSTRDLLTDTQYF	TGCGCCAGCAGCACCCGGGACCTACTCACAGATACGCAGTATTTT
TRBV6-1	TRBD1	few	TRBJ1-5	CASRTMTGSSNQPQHF	TGTGCCAGCAGGACGATGACAGGGTCTAGCAATCAGCCCCAGCATTTT
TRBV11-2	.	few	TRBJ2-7	CASSLDQVGSYEQYF	TGTGCCAGCAGCTTAGATCAAGTCGGTTCCTACGAGCAGTACTTC
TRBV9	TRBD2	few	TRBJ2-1	CASSAWTSGRYNEQFF	TGTGCCAGCAGCGCATGGACTAGCGGACGCTACAATGAGCAGTTCTTC
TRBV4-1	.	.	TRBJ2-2	CASSPLYSGKGAGELFF	TGCGCCAGCAGCCCCCTTTATTCGGGGAAGGGGGCCGGGGAGCTGTTTTTT
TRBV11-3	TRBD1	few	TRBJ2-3	CASSKGTGQLWDTQYF	TGTGCCAGCAGCAAGGGGACAGGCCAACTCTGGGATACGCAGTATTTT
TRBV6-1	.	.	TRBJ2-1	CATLDVLGNEQFF	TGTGCCACTTTGGACGTTCTCGGCAATGAGCAGTTCTTC
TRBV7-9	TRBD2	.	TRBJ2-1	CASSSGLAGVSYNEQFF	TGTGCCAGCAGCTCGGGACTAGCGGGGGTATCCTACAATGAGCAGTTCTTC
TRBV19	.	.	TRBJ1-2	CALIRAGERGGYTF	TGTGCCCTGATTCGTGCAGGGGAACGAGGTGGCTACACCTTC
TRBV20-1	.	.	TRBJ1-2	CSARDREGGSANYGYTF	TGCAGTGCTAGAGATCGCGAAGGGGGATCAGCTAACTATGGCTACACCTTC
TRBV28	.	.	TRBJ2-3	CASSSAAARTDTQYF	TGTGCCAGCAGTAGTGCAGCGGCACGCACAGATACGCAGTATTTT
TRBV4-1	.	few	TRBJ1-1	CASSQEIGEAFF	TGCGCCAGCAGCCAAGAAATCGGTGAAGCTTTCTTT
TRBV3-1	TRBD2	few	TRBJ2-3	CASSQDWGGGTDTQYF	TGTGCCAGCAGCCAAGACTGGGGGGGGGGCACAGATACGCAGTATTTT